This T cell receptor beta chain was sequenced during a study of OX40 agonist ivuxolimab in advanced cancers. Sequencing used immunoSEQ multiplex PCR; TCRdb keeps in-frame clones, though not all of them. The sample holds more than 50,000 clones, about 94% seen once. The sequence was collected from an adult with an advanced solid tumor such as melanoma, head and neck, liver or kidney cancer. The specimen was CD4+ or CD8+ T cells sorted from blood, collected in a trial of the OX40 agonist ivuxolimab.

The CDR3 reads CASTPLRIGSNQPQHF. CDR3 DNA sequence: TGTGCCAGCACTCCGCTCAGGATCGGCAGCAATCAGCCCCAGCATTTT. The chain has TRBV6-6 and TRBJ1-5, with no clear D. The V and J ends lost 7 bases and 1 base respectively, with 17 bases between them. Germline values: CDR1 MNHNY, CDR2 SVGAGI (reference sequence). The CDR3 runs to 16 residues.